This TCR beta chain originates from a study of long-term antiretroviral therapy in people with HIV. This CDR3 contains 15 residues. CDR1 and CDR2 (germline): ENHRY, SYGVKD. After removal of 2 bases from V and 2 bases from J, the junction contained 2 bases not matched to a gene. Investigators performed immunoSEQ version v3.0 at survey level. The method was immunoSEQ multiplex PCR; TCRdb's version includes in-frame clones alone and lacks a portion of them. The sample shows approximately 24,000 clones, roughly 80% of them seen only once. Each donor had at least one pre-ART and at least two post-ART PBMC samples. Everyone in the study who had HIV was treated in the United States.

The origin of this receptor is a man aged 25 to 40 with HIV. The J gene is TRBJ2-3, the V gene TRBV10-3, with 9 bases aligning to TRBD1. Source: unsorted PBMCs, taken 4.4 years after starting antiretroviral therapy. The CDR3 DNA sequence: TGTGCCATCAGTGAGGGGACAGGGAACACAGATACGCAGTATTTT. This encodes CAISEGTGNTDTQYF.